The rows below give T cell receptor beta chains drawn from one sample of a study of T cell responses to AZD1222 COVID-19 vaccine. Here immunoSEQ multiplex PCR was the method, and the copy in TCRdb shows in-frame clones only, minus some. This sample has 120,000 or so clones, with approximately 90% found just once. This specimen was peripheral blood, taken 28 days after the second AZD1222 dose. The receptor set was obtained from an adult who received the AZD1222 COVID-19 vaccine. The CDR3 runs from the conserved cysteine through the conserved F or W. The order of the fields is CDR3 length, D gene, J gene, clone size, V gene, CDR3 DNA, CDR3 protein. The D gene is left open where the match is weak. The size of a clone is reported for some rows only, either as once, few or many, or as a class for expanded clones.

CDR3 length: 14; D gene: NA; J gene: TRBJ2-1; clone size: NA; V gene: TRBV7-2; CDR3 DNA: TGTGCCAGCAGCTCAGGGACGGTTGTCAATGAGCAGTTCTTC; CDR3 protein: CASSSGTVVNEQFF
CDR3 length: 14; D gene: TRBD2; J gene: TRBJ2-1; clone size: NA; V gene: TRBV29-1; CDR3 DNA: TGCAGCGTTGAACGGACTAGCGGGGGGAATGAGCAGTTCTTC; CDR3 protein: CSVERTSGGNEQFF
CDR3 length: 14; D gene: NA; J gene: TRBJ1-1; clone size: NA; V gene: TRBV7-8; CDR3 DNA: TGTGCCAGCAGCTCGACAGTTTCAGGGACTGAAGCTTTCTTT; CDR3 protein: CASSSTVSGTEAFF
CDR3 length: 14; D gene: NA; J gene: TRBJ2-1; clone size: NA; V gene: TRBV7-9; CDR3 DNA: TGTGCCAGCAGCTTCGCCGGGTCCTACAATGAGCAGTTCTTC; CDR3 protein: CASSFAGSYNEQFF
CDR3 length: 16; D gene: NA; J gene: TRBJ2-1; clone size: NA; V gene: TRBV4-2; CDR3 DNA: TGTGCCAGCAGCCAAGAAGGGGGGACTACTTACAATGAGCAGTTCTTC; CDR3 protein: CASSQEGGTTYNEQFF
CDR3 length: 12; D gene: TRBD1; J gene: TRBJ2-1; clone size: NA; V gene: TRBV2; CDR3 DNA: TGTGCCAGCGGGACAGACAACAATGAGCAGTTCTTC; CDR3 protein: CASGTDNNEQFF
CDR3 length: 13; D gene: NA; J gene: TRBJ2-3; clone size: NA; V gene: TRBV14; CDR3 DNA: TGTGCCAGCAGCCAAGGGTACTCAGATACGCAGTATTTT; CDR3 protein: CASSQGYSDTQYF
CDR3 length: 14; D gene: TRBD2; J gene: TRBJ2-7; clone size: NA; V gene: TRBV5-1; CDR3 DNA: TGCGCCAGCTTTGAGCGGGAGGGTAACTACGAGCAGTACTTC; CDR3 protein: CASFEREGNYEQYF
CDR3 length: 15; D gene: TRBD2; J gene: TRBJ2-3; clone size: NA; V gene: TRBV18; CDR3 DNA: TGTGCCAGCTCACCACTAGCGGGAGGAACAGATACGCAGTATTTT; CDR3 protein: CASSPLAGGTDTQYF
CDR3 length: 14; D gene: NA; J gene: TRBJ1-1; clone size: NA; V gene: TRBV19; CDR3 DNA: TGTGCCAGTAGTCTCGGGGGGTTGAACACTGAAGCTTTCTTT; CDR3 protein: CASSLGGLNTEAFF
CDR3 length: 15; D gene: NA; J gene: TRBJ1-3; clone size: NA; V gene: TRBV4-1; CDR3 DNA: TGCGCCAGCAGCCAAGAACCCAGAGGTGGAAACACCATATATTTT; CDR3 protein: CASSQEPRGGNTIYF
CDR3 length: 16; D gene: NA; J gene: TRBJ2-6; clone size: NA; V gene: TRBV7-6; CDR3 DNA: TGTGCCAGCAGCTTAAGGGCCCACTCTGGGGCCAACGTCCTGACTTTC; CDR3 protein: CASSLRAHSGANVLTF
CDR3 length: 15; D gene: TRBD1; J gene: TRBJ1-2; clone size: NA; V gene: TRBV5-4; CDR3 DNA: TGTGCCAGCAGCCCCAGGGGGGGGGTTAACTATGGCTACACCTTC; CDR3 protein: CASSPRGGVNYGYTF
CDR3 length: 18; D gene: NA; J gene: TRBJ2-4; clone size: NA; V gene: TRBV21-1; CDR3 DNA: TGTGCCAGCAGCCCCCAGTGGACAGGGCATCTAGCCAAAAACATTCAGTACTTC; CDR3 protein: CASSPQWTGHLAKNIQYF
CDR3 length: 15; D gene: NA; J gene: TRBJ1-1; clone size: NA; V gene: TRBV28; CDR3 DNA: TGTGCCAGCAGTCTTCGTGGGTCCCAGAACACTGAAGCTTTCTTT; CDR3 protein: CASSLRGSQNTEAFF
CDR3 length: 12; D gene: NA; J gene: TRBJ1-3; clone size: once; V gene: TRBV11-2; CDR3 DNA: TGTGCCAGCAGCAGATTAGGGAGCACCATATATTTT; CDR3 protein: CASSRLGSTIYF
CDR3 length: 15; D gene: NA; J gene: TRBJ2-7; clone size: NA; V gene: TRBV5-1; CDR3 DNA: TGCGCCAGCAGCTTAGACCGGACGGATGACTACGAGCAGTACTTC; CDR3 protein: CASSLDRTDDYEQYF
CDR3 length: 14; D gene: NA; J gene: TRBJ2-3; clone size: NA; V gene: TRBV10-2; CDR3 DNA: TGCGCCAGCAGTGAGTCGGGAGGAGCAGATACGCAGTATTTT; CDR3 protein: CASSESGGADTQYF
CDR3 length: 13; D gene: NA; J gene: TRBJ1-5; clone size: NA; V gene: TRBV28; CDR3 DNA: TGTGCCAGCAGCACCCTCAGGGACCAGCCCCAGCATTTT; CDR3 protein: CASSTLRDQPQHF
CDR3 length: 13; D gene: NA; J gene: TRBJ1-4; clone size: NA; V gene: TRBV11-1; CDR3 DNA: TGTGCCAGCAGCGAAGGATATAGGGAAAAACTGTTTTTT; CDR3 protein: CASSEGYREKLFF
CDR3 length: 16; D gene: NA; J gene: TRBJ2-1; clone size: NA; V gene: TRBV2; CDR3 DNA: TGTGCCAGCAGTGACGTTGCCGGTAGCTCCTACAATGAGCAGTTCTTC; CDR3 protein: CASSDVAGSSYNEQFF
CDR3 length: 11; D gene: NA; J gene: TRBJ1-1; clone size: NA; V gene: TRBV12-3/TRBV12-4; CDR3 DNA: TGTGCCAGCAGTTTAGGTACTGAAGCTTTCTTT; CDR3 protein: CASSLGTEAFF
CDR3 length: 15; D gene: TRBD1; J gene: TRBJ1-1; clone size: NA; V gene: TRBV7-2; CDR3 DNA: TGTGCCAGCAGCTTACCTACAGGGGCTAACACTGAAGCTTTCTTT; CDR3 protein: CASSLPTGANTEAFF
CDR3 length: 15; D gene: TRBD1; J gene: TRBJ1-4; clone size: NA; V gene: TRBV18; CDR3 DNA: TGTGCCAGCTCACCATCGGGACAGGGTAATGAAAAACTGTTTTTT; CDR3 protein: CASSPSGQGNEKLFF
CDR3 length: 15; D gene: NA; J gene: TRBJ1-6; clone size: once; V gene: TRBV11-2; CDR3 DNA: TGTGCCAGCAGCCGGGGGCTCCAGGGAGGTTCACCCCTCCACTTT; CDR3 protein: CASSRGLQGGSPLHF
CDR3 length: 15; D gene: TRBD1; J gene: TRBJ2-7; clone size: NA; V gene: TRBV3-1/TRBV3-2; CDR3 DNA: TGTGCCAGCAGCCAAGAGGCAGGGGGTATCTACGAGCAGTACTTC; CDR3 protein: CASSQEAGGIYEQYF
CDR3 length: 14; D gene: NA; J gene: TRBJ2-1; clone size: NA; V gene: TRBV7-8; CDR3 DNA: TGTGCCAGCAGCCCAACTACAGGGAGCAATGAGCAGTTCTTC; CDR3 protein: CASSPTTGSNEQFF
CDR3 length: 14; D gene: NA; J gene: TRBJ2-2; clone size: NA; V gene: TRBV18; CDR3 DNA: TGTGCCAGCTCACCCGGGTTGTTGGACGGGGAGCTGTTTTTT; CDR3 protein: CASSPGLLDGELFF
CDR3 length: 15; D gene: TRBD1; J gene: TRBJ1-5; clone size: few; V gene: TRBV18; CDR3 DNA: TGTGCCAGCTCACGGACAGGGACCGGCGATCAGCCCCAGCATTTT; CDR3 protein: CASSRTGTGDQPQHF
CDR3 length: 22; D gene: TRBD2; J gene: TRBJ2-1; clone size: NA; V gene: TRBV28; CDR3 DNA: TGTGCCAGCAGTTTATCCAGAAAAACTCCGGGACTAGCGGGAGGTCACTACAATGAGCAGTTCTTC; CDR3 protein: CASSLSRKTPGLAGGHYNEQFF
CDR3 length: 18; D gene: TRBD1; J gene: TRBJ2-4; clone size: NA; V gene: TRBV15; CDR3 DNA: TGTGCCACCAGCAGAGAAAATCCGGGACAGTTGGCCAAAAACATTCAGTACTTC; CDR3 protein: CATSRENPGQLAKNIQYF
CDR3 length: 16; D gene: NA; J gene: TRBJ2-7; clone size: once; V gene: TRBV18; CDR3 DNA: TGTGCCAGCTCACCACCCGGGGCAGGGTCCACAGGGGAGCAGTACTTC; CDR3 protein: CASSPPGAGSTGEQYF
CDR3 length: 13; D gene: NA; J gene: TRBJ2-1; clone size: NA; V gene: TRBV27; CDR3 DNA: TGTGCCAGCAGTTTCGGCCCGGACAATGAGCAGTTCTTC; CDR3 protein: CASSFGPDNEQFF
CDR3 length: 14; D gene: TRBD1; J gene: TRBJ2-1; clone size: NA; V gene: TRBV5-8; CDR3 DNA: TGTGCCAGCAGTCCGGGACAGTCACGCGCTGAGCAGTTCTTC; CDR3 protein: CASSPGQSRAEQFF
CDR3 length: 14; D gene: NA; J gene: TRBJ1-2; clone size: NA; V gene: TRBV5-1; CDR3 DNA: TGCGCCAGCACCAATTTGAGCGCTAACTATGGCTACACCTTC; CDR3 protein: CASTNLSANYGYTF
CDR3 length: 19; D gene: TRBD2; J gene: TRBJ2-1; clone size: NA; V gene: TRBV20-1; CDR3 DNA: TGCAGTGCTAGTCCTCTCGGGACTAGCGGGGTCGGGAGATACAATGAGCAGTTCTTC; CDR3 protein: CSASPLGTSGVGRYNEQFF
CDR3 length: 18; D gene: TRBD2; J gene: TRBJ2-2; clone size: NA; V gene: TRBV5-4; CDR3 DNA: TGTGCCAGCAGCCCGGGCGCTAGCGGGATAGCGAACACCGGGGAGCTGTTTTTT; CDR3 protein: CASSPGASGIANTGELFF
CDR3 length: 18; D gene: TRBD1; J gene: TRBJ1-1; clone size: NA; V gene: TRBV2; CDR3 DNA: TGTGCCAGCGAGGGAGACGGGACAGGGTTAATTTTGAACACTGAAGCTTTCTTT; CDR3 protein: CASEGDGTGLILNTEAFF
CDR3 length: 11; D gene: NA; J gene: TRBJ1-1; clone size: few; V gene: TRBV20-1; CDR3 DNA: TGCAGTGCAAGACTCCCGACTGAAGCTTTCTTT; CDR3 protein: CSARLPTEAFF
CDR3 length: 15; D gene: NA; J gene: TRBJ2-5; clone size: NA; V gene: TRBV27; CDR3 DNA: TGTGCCAGCAGTTTATCGAGGGGAGGTCTTGAGACCCAGTACTTC; CDR3 protein: CASSLSRGGLETQYF
CDR3 length: 14; D gene: NA; J gene: TRBJ2-7; clone size: NA; V gene: TRBV11-2; CDR3 DNA: TGTGCCAGCAGCCACGCCACGACCCGCTACGAGCAGTACTTC; CDR3 protein: CASSHATTRYEQYF
CDR3 length: 12; D gene: NA; J gene: TRBJ2-7; clone size: NA; V gene: TRBV28; CDR3 DNA: TGTGCCAGCAGTTACGGTTCCTACGAGCAGTACTTC; CDR3 protein: CASSYGSYEQYF
CDR3 length: 15; D gene: NA; J gene: TRBJ1-3; clone size: NA; V gene: TRBV4-1; CDR3 DNA: TGCGCCAGCAGCCAAGAGGGGACCTCTGGAAACACCATATATTTT; CDR3 protein: CASSQEGTSGNTIYF
CDR3 length: 12; D gene: NA; J gene: TRBJ1-2; clone size: NA; V gene: TRBV5-1; CDR3 DNA: TGCGCCAGCAGCTTGTATCAGGATTACTACACCTTC; CDR3 protein: CASSLYQDYYTF
CDR3 length: 15; D gene: NA; J gene: TRBJ2-7; clone size: NA; V gene: TRBV27; CDR3 DNA: TGTGCCACCAGAGGGTTGGGGGAGTCCTCCTACGAGCAGTACTTC; CDR3 protein: CATRGLGESSYEQYF